A single sample gave rise to the 31 T cell receptor beta chains below, sequenced in a study of graft-versus-host responses after intestinal transplantation. TCRdb's table, derived via immunoSEQ multiplex PCR, lists solely in-frame clones and lacks some. This table holds some 41,000 clones, 85% to 95% found once. Their target antigens are unknown. The specimen was unstimulated CD8+ T cells sorted from spleen or lymph node cells, collected before transplant. These receptor sequences come from a human donor who was the organ donor for an intestinal transplant.

In this sample, this clone turned up once. The CDR3 end shows no conserved phenylalanine or tryptophan, and so a read error is likely. No DNA is shown, since the ends of the CDR3 on it are uncertain; the CDR3 is the one TCRdb lists. V and J are TRBV5-4 and TRBJ2-3; the table's TRBD1 call for D was not verified on the DNA. The CDR3 contains 16 residues when both ends are counted. Germline-derived CDR1 and CDR2 are SGHNT and YYREEE (reference sequence). CDR3 amino acids: CASSLWTGGWATESPL.

This sequence joins TRBV5-6 and TRBJ2-5, with 10 bases aligning to TRBD2. Trimming at V came to 3 bases and at J to 3 bases, leaving 2 bases not matched to a gene. The CDR3 totals 14 residues. CDR1 SGHDT and CDR2 YYEEEE come from the germline V gene. CDR3 coding DNA: TGTGCCAGCAGCTCCGGACTAGCGGAAGAGACCCAGTACTTC. The encoded protein is CASSSGLAEETQYF.

This chain links TRBV7-3 with TRBJ2-3; D is perhaps TRBD1 (7 bases). Germline V gene lookup returns CDR1 SGHTA and CDR2 FQGTGA. V gave up 4 bases and J gave up 0 bases, with 14 bases separating them. This CDR3 region has 16 residues. This CDR3 reads CASSWAGGTSTDTQYF. As DNA, the CDR3 is TGTGCCAGCAGCTGGGCAGGGGGGACAAGCACAGATACGCAGTATTTT. The full variable domain, its missing parts supplied by reference TRBV7-3 and TRBJ2-3, is GAGVSQTPSNKVTEKGKYVELRCDPISGHTALYWYRQSLGQGPEFLIYFQGTGAADDSGLPNDRFFAVRPEGSVSTLKIQRTERGDSAVYLCASSWAGGTSTDTQYFGPGTRLTVL.

The V and J genes are TRBV19 and TRBJ1-3; tentatively, D is TRBD1 (5 bases). Between the trimmed V and J ends, which lost 1 base and 0 bases, there was a span of 7 bases. The CDR3 has 15 residues. In germline, CDR1 is LNHDA, CDR2 SQIVND (reference sequence). The CDR3: CASSIGGASGNTIYF. The CDR3 DNA sequence: TGTGCCAGTAGTATAGGGGGCGCCTCTGGAAACACCATATATTTT.

This chain links TRBV9 with TRBJ1-1; no definite D call. This CDR3 spans 15 amino acids. V lost 4 bases and J 3 bases, leaving 16 bases between the germline ends. Germline-derived CDR1 and CDR2 are SGDLS and YYNGEE. Here the CDR3 reads CASSPGRGRDTEAFF. The CDR3 DNA follows: TGTGCCAGCAGCCCAGGAAGAGGGAGGGACACTGAAGCTTTCTTT.

The chain joins TRBV13 to TRBJ1-1, with 7 bases aligning to TRBD1. Trimming removed 8 bases from V and 6 bases from J; junction bases left unmatched: 12. Germline V gives CDR1 PRHDT, CDR2 FYEKMQ (reference sequence). The CDR3 loop spans 14 amino acids. The CDR3 region has the DNA TGTGCCAGCCCATCCGACAGGGAAGGAGCTGAAGCTTTCTTT. Its translation is CASPSDREGAEAFF. Supplemented by reference TRBV13 and TRBJ1-1, the full variable domain reads AAGVIQSPRHLIKEKRETATLKCYPIPRHDTVYWYQQGPGQDPQFLISFYEKMQSDKGSIPDRFSAQQFSDYHSELNMSSLELGDSALYFCASPSDREGAEAFFGQGTRLTVV.

The J gene is TRBJ2-1, the V gene TRBV27; possibly TRBD1 or TRBD2 for D (5 bases each). The CDR3 has 13 residues. From germline, CDR1 is MNHEY and CDR2 SMNVEV (reference sequence). V lost 3 bases to trimming and J lost 6 bases, with 9 bases between them. The CDR3 protein is CASSLDGGNEQFF. CDR3 sequence (DNA): TGTGCCAGCAGTTTGGATGGGGGCAATGAGCAGTTCTTC.

The rearrangement uses TRBV14 and TRBJ2-7; D gene ambiguous. Trimming stripped 2 bases from V and 6 bases from J, with 26 bases between. This CDR3 comprises 18 residues. Germline-derived CDR1 and CDR2 are SGHDN and FVKESK. CDR3 DNA: TGTGCCAGCAGCCAATCCCCGGGTTGGGGTTCCGTCCCGTCCGAGCAGTACTTC. Amino acids: CASSQSPGWGSVPSEQYF.

This clone was recorded once. The chain joins TRBV2 to TRBJ2-7, with TRBD1 identical over 8 bases. V dropped 7 bases and J dropped 4; count of bases not matched to a gene: 6. Per the germline V gene, CDR1 is SNHLY and CDR2 is FYNNEI. This CDR3 is built from 13 residues. CDR3 residues: CASIRQGLYEQYF. Written as DNA, the CDR3 is TGTGCCAGCATTAGACAGGGGTTGTACGAGCAGTACTTC.

The J gene is TRBJ2-7, the V gene TRBV4-1; D not resolved. Germline V CDR1 and CDR2: MGHRA, YSYEKL. This CDR3 contains 16 residues. The ends were cut back, 1 base at V and 0 bases at J, with 13 bases in the middle. In DNA, the CDR3 is TGCGCCAGCAGCCAAGTTTTGCAGGTCCTCTCCTACGAGCAGTACTTC. Translation gives CASSQVLQVLSYEQYF.

The CDR3 here is CASSVAGAGANVLTF. CDR3 DNA: TGTGCCAGCAGCGTTGCCGGGGCTGGGGCCAACGTCCTGACTTTC. The J gene is TRBJ2-6, the V gene TRBV9, with D maybe TRBD2 (5 bases). Germline-derived CDR1 and CDR2 are SGDLS and YYNGEE. Trimming stripped 2 bases from V and 2 bases from J, with 8 bases between. The CDR3 loop spans 15 amino acids.

V is TRBV6-1 and J is TRBJ2-3, with TRBD1 matching over 8 bases. Germline trimming cut 3 bases from V and 1 base from J; bases unmatched to any gene: 6. The CDR3 sequence is 16 residues long. In germline, CDR1 is MNHNS, CDR2 SASEGT. The CDR3 is CASSDYPGQGTDTQYF. CDR3 coding DNA: TGTGCCAGCAGTGACTACCCGGGACAGGGCACAGATACGCAGTATTTT.

The chain combines TRBV27 with TRBJ2-6, with a possible D match to TRBD1 (5 bases). The CDR3 is 14 amino acids. The ends were cut back, 1 base at V and 7 bases at J, with 8 bases in the middle. Germline V lookup: CDR1 MNHEY, CDR2 SMNVEV (reference sequence). Here the CDR3 reads CASSLLRGANVLTF. Written as DNA, the CDR3 is TGTGCCAGCAGTTTATTAAGGGGTGCCAACGTCCTGACTTTC.

The rearrangement joins TRBV7-2 to TRBJ2-7; TRBD1 is a possible D gene (6 bases). The CDR3 is made up of 15 amino acids. The V end lost 1 base, the J end lost 2 bases, and 12 bases lay between the germline ends. CDR1 and CDR2 from the germline V gene are SGHTA and FQGNSA. The CDR3 protein is CASSLVPDSTYEQYF. CDR3 nucleotide sequence: TGTGCCAGCAGCTTAGTTCCGGACAGCACCTACGAGCAGTACTTC.

The V and J genes are TRBV7-6 and TRBJ2-5; D uncertain. CDR1 is SGHVS and CDR2 is FNYEAQ in the germline V gene. The CDR3 contains 15 residues. V was clipped by 2 bases and J by 3 bases, with 13 bases between them. The CDR3 sequence is CASSLWARREETQYF. The CDR3 nucleotides read TGTGCCAGCAGCTTATGGGCGAGACGCGAAGAGACCCAGTACTTC.

The chain joins TRBV11-2 to TRBJ1-1; D ambiguous. Deletions cut 5 bases from V and 0 bases from J, with 10 bases between. Germline V gene lookup returns CDR1 SGHAT and CDR2 FQNNGV. This CDR3 contains 14 residues. The CDR3 region is CASSRTPVNTEAFF. The CDR3 DNA is TGTGCCAGCAGCCGGACCCCCGTGAACACTGAAGCTTTCTTT.

CDR3 residues: CASSYGGLAGYNEQFF. The CDR3 bases are TGTGCCAGCAGTTACGGGGGACTAGCGGGATACAATGAGCAGTTCTTC. This chain joins TRBV6-5 and TRBJ2-1, with TRBD2 matching over 13 bases. CDR1 is MNHEY, CDR2 SVGAGI, per germline. The CDR3 sequence is 16 residues long. V shed 2 bases and J 4 bases; nucleotides not matched to a gene: 2.

This clone was seen just once. The chain uses TRBV7-9 and TRBJ1-1; 7 bases align to TRBD1. Germline loops: CDR1 SEHNR, CDR2 FQNEAQ (reference sequence). The CDR3 runs 14 residues. The junction had 8 bases not matched to a gene; V was cut back by 5 bases and J by 5 bases. As DNA, the CDR3 is TGTGCCAGCAGCGTAACGACAGGGTGGACTGAAGCTTTCTTT. Its protein is CASSVTTGWTEAFF.

The chain's CDR3 is CASSWDSTLNTEAFF. For the CDR3, the DNA is TGCGCCAGCAGCTGGGACAGTACCTTGAACACTGAAGCTTTCTTT. V gene TRBV5-1 combines with J gene TRBJ1-1; 7 bases are shared with TRBD1. CDR1 and CDR2 from the germline V gene are SGHRS and YFSETQ. CDR3 size: 15 residues. Trimming took 3 bases from V and 0 from J; bases not matched to a gene: 5.

The genes are TRBV6-5 and TRBJ2-1; D not resolved. This CDR3 region has 15 residues. V lost 0 bases and J lost 3, with 9 bases in between. Germline V gene data show CDR1 as MNHEY and CDR2 as SVGAGI. Here the CDR3 DNA reads TGTGCCAGCAGTTACTCGACGGCAGGCTACAATGAGCAGTTCTTC. It codes for CASSYSTAGYNEQFF.

The chain carries TRBV6-6 and TRBJ1-2; D is unclear. Germline V gene lookup returns CDR1 MNHNY and CDR2 SVGAGI (reference sequence). With 11 bases removed from V and 2 bases from J, the gap between germline ends came to 9 bases. The CDR3 consists of 11 residues. The CDR3 sequence is CAGRSNYGYTF. CDR3 in DNA: TGTGCCGGGAGGTCGAACTATGGCTACACCTTC.

This clone is a singleton in its sample. V is TRBV10-2 and J is TRBJ2-7; possibly TRBD2 for D (6 bases). The CDR3 has 15 residues. CDR1 is WSHSY, CDR2 SAAADI, per germline. V lost 6 bases to trimming and J lost 0 bases, with 15 bases between them. CDR3 nucleotide sequence: TGCGCCAGCAGCGCCACCGGGAGCCGCTCCTACGAGCAGTACTTC. Translated: CASSATGSRSYEQYF.

The chain carries TRBV9 and TRBJ2-5; D not resolved. The V and J ends lost 3 bases and 2 bases respectively, with 11 bases between them. The germline V gene encodes CDR1 SGDLS and CDR2 YYNGEE. CDR3 size: 14 residues. Here the CDR3 reads CASSEGGPQETQYF. CDR3 sequence (DNA): TGTGCCAGCAGCGAGGGTGGCCCACAAGAGACCCAGTACTTC.

The chain couples TRBV5-5 to TRBJ1-2, with D perhaps TRBD1 (5 bases). The CDR3 length is 16 residues. The V gene lost 2 bases and the J gene lost 1 base, with 15 bases spanning the gap. CDR1 SGHKS and CDR2 YYEKEE come from the germline V gene (reference sequence). This CDR3 is CASSLDRGLHNYGYTF. CDR3 nucleotide sequence: TGTGCCAGCAGCTTAGATCGGGGACTCCATAACTATGGCTACACCTTC.

This chain connects TRBV28 to TRBJ1-5; 7 bases map to TRBD1. Trimming cost V 6 bases and J 4 bases; bases outside gene matches: 9. The CDR3 is 15 residues long. Per the germline V gene, CDR1 is MDHEN and CDR2 is SYDVKM. The CDR3 nucleotides read TGTGCCAGCAGCGACACGGACAGGAAAAATCAGCCCCAGCATTTT. This codes for CASSDTDRKNQPQHF. Using reference TRBV28 and TRBJ1-5 for the parts outside the CDR3, the full variable domain is DVKVTQSSRYLVKRTGEKVFLECVQDMDHENMFWYRQDPGLGLRLIYFSYDVKMKEKGDIPEGYSVSREKKERFSLILESASTNQTSMYLCASSDTDRKNQPQHFGDGTRLSIL.

The gene calls are TRBV7-8 and TRBJ2-7; a weak D match, TRBD2 (7 bases). Trimming removed 8 bases from V and 3 bases from J, with 20 bases in between. The CDR3 is 15 residues long. Looked up from germline, CDR1 is SGHVS and CDR2 is FQNEAQ. The CDR3 sequence: CASGTFGGPSYEQYF. CDR3 DNA: TGTGCCAGCGGCACCTTCGGGGGGCCAAGCTACGAGCAGTACTTC.

The V and J genes are TRBV7-9 and TRBJ2-3; D ambiguous. CDR3 length: 13 amino acids. Germline loops: CDR1 SEHNR, CDR2 FQNEAQ (reference sequence). The V end lost 4 bases, the J end lost 6 bases, and 11 bases lay between the germline ends. Here the CDR3 DNA reads TGTGCCAGCAGCTCATCCCTCGTGGATACGCAGTATTTT. Encoded protein: CASSSSLVDTQYF.

The CDR3: CASSSQGANGYTF. As DNA, the CDR3 is TGCGCCAGCAGCTCACAGGGTGCAAATGGCTACACCTTC. The chain carries TRBV5-1 and TRBJ1-2; the D gene is possibly TRBD1 (6 bases). Germline V gene lookup returns CDR1 SGHRS and CDR2 YFSETQ. V was pared by 3 bases and J by 6 bases, with 12 bases between. This CDR3 region has 13 residues.

The V call is TRBV10-2, the J call TRBJ1-2; tentatively, D is TRBD1 (5 bases). The V end lost 3 bases, the J end lost 8 bases, and 19 bases lay between the germline ends. CDR3 length: 15 amino acids. The germline V gene encodes CDR1 WSHSY and CDR2 SAAADI. In DNA, the CDR3 is TGCGCCAGCAGTGAATTTCAGGGTTCTTTAAGAGGCTACACCTTC. Amino acids: CASSEFQGSLRGYTF.

The V call is TRBV11-2, the J call TRBJ2-5; the D gene is possibly TRBD2 (7 bases). This CDR3 has 13 residues. Germline lookup yields CDR1 SGHAT and CDR2 FQNNGV. Trimming removed 7 bases from V and 4 bases from J, with 13 bases in between. CDR3 protein: CASTRRGGETQYF. The CDR3 bases are TGTGCCAGCACCCGGAGGGGGGGAGAGACCCAGTACTTC.

The chain has TRBV4-3 and TRBJ1-1, with D perhaps TRBD1 (5 bases). V lost 1 base to trimming and J lost 1 base, with 7 bases between them. CDR1 and CDR2 from the germline V gene are LGHNA and YSLEER. CDR3 length: 14 amino acids. CDR3 DNA: TGCGCCAGCAGCCAAGCCCAGGGGAACACTGAAGCTTTCTTT. Protein: CASSQAQGNTEAFF.